These T cell receptor beta chains were read from a single sample in a study of blood T cell repertoires in COVID-19. This table comes from immunoSEQ multiplex PCR, and its TCRdb copy is limited to in-frame clones, with some not included. Among fewer than 250,000 clones, 88% were seen once, and the ten largest hold roughly 15%. Sequencing was done on a sample of PBMCs or T cells enriched from blood (not recorded which). The receptors were sampled from a woman aged 45-65 years with acute COVID-19. Both conserved end residues are part of each CDR3. A D gene is named only where the DNA matches it firmly. The listing skips clone size in some rows; elsewhere it reads once, few, many or a size class.

CSASYGTGATGELFF,TGCAGTGCTAGTTACGGGACAGGGGCCACCGGGGAGCTGTTTTTT,TRBV20-1,TRBJ2-2,NA,TRBD1
CASSLTSGSTDTQYF,TGTGCCAGCAGCCTGACTAGCGGCTCCACAGATACGCAGTATTTT,TRBV5-6,TRBJ2-3,once,TRBD2
CATSDSDRGPGELFF,TGTGCCACCAGTGATTCGGACAGGGGGCCCGGGGAGCTGTTTTTT,TRBV24-1,TRBJ2-2,NA,TRBD1
CASSLSPQTGRVTF,TGTGCCAGCAGTTTATCCCCTCAAACAGGGAGGGTCACCTTC,TRBV28,TRBJ1-2,NA,NA
CASSPGVNQPQHF,TGTGCCAGTTCCCCGGGGGTCAATCAGCCCCAGCATTTT,TRBV19,TRBJ1-5,NA,NA
CASSARRGLVSDTQYF,TGTGCCAGCAGTGCTCGTAGGGGGTTGGTTTCAGATACGCAGTATTTT,TRBV6-1,TRBJ2-3,NA,NA
CASSLASGLYEQYF,TGTGCCAGCAGCTTAGCCTCTGGACTCTACGAGCAGTACTTC,TRBV11-1,TRBJ2-7,NA,NA
CASSPWTAQETQYF,TGTGCCAGCAGCCCGTGGACAGCCCAAGAGACCCAGTACTTC,TRBV3-1/TRBV3-2,TRBJ2-5,once,NA
CASSLLTGGGTDTQYF,TGTGCCAGCAGTTTACTGACAGGGGGCGGCACAGATACGCAGTATTTT,TRBV28,TRBJ2-3,NA,TRBD1
CASSVGGLGTDTQYF,TGTGCCAGCAGTGTAGGAGGCCTGGGCACAGATACGCAGTATTTT,TRBV6-4,TRBJ2-3,NA,NA
CSVVPLTGGGETQYF,TGCAGCGTTGTCCCCTTAACAGGGGGTGGGGAGACCCAGTACTTC,TRBV29-1,TRBJ2-5,NA,TRBD1
CARKGAPGYTF,TGTGCCCGGAAGGGGGCGCCTGGCTACACCTTC,TRBV30,TRBJ1-2,NA,TRBD1
CASRVPRSSYEQYF,TGTGCCAGCAGAGTACCCCGGAGCTCCTACGAGCAGTACTTC,TRBV6-5,TRBJ2-7,NA,NA
CASMAHPYSNQPQHF,TGTGCCAGTATGGCCCACCCTTATAGCAATCAGCCCCAGCATTTT,TRBV19,TRBJ1-5,NA,NA
CASSPGEAMWETQYF,TGTGCCAGCTCACCCGGGGAGGCGATGTGGGAGACCCAGTACTTC,TRBV18,TRBJ2-5,once,NA
CASSQDPGQGLGQYF,TGTGCCAGCAGCCAAGATCCAGGGCAAGGGCTTGGGCAGTACTTC,TRBV3-1/TRBV3-2,TRBJ2-7,NA,NA
CASSGQQWAYEQYF,TGTGCCAGCAGCGGACAGCAATGGGCCTACGAGCAGTACTTC,TRBV6-1,TRBJ2-7,NA,NA
CASSLIALGGGSDAGELFF,TGTGCCAGCAGCTTAATCGCCCTCGGGGGAGGGTCAGACGCCGGGGAGCTGTTTTTT,TRBV7-3,TRBJ2-2,NA,TRBD2
CASSLGLDYEQYF,TGTGCCAGCAGCTTGGGACTGGACTACGAGCAGTACTTC,TRBV11-2,TRBJ2-7,NA,NA
CSASDRGLGEQYF,TGCAGTGCTAGTGACAGGGGGCTCGGCGAGCAGTACTTC,TRBV20-1,TRBJ2-7,NA,TRBD1
CASTRPPRDTQYF,TGTGCCAGCACCAGGCCACCTCGGGATACGCAGTATTTT,TRBV28,TRBJ2-3,once,NA
CASSHLAGGDNEQFF,TGTGCCAGCAGCCACCTAGCGGGTGGGGACAATGAGCAGTTCTTC,TRBV7-3,TRBJ2-1,NA,TRBD2
CASSLRAGGWDEKLFF,TGTGCCAGCAGCTTACGGGCAGGGGGCTGGGATGAAAAACTGTTTTTT,TRBV5-5,TRBJ1-4,NA,TRBD1
CASSFLGQRVELFF,TGTGCCAGCAGCTTTCTTGGTCAGCGGGTGGAGCTGTTTTTT,TRBV5-8,TRBJ2-2,NA,NA
CASSAPRSGSGTGELFF,TGTGCCAGCAGCGCTCCCAGGAGCGGGAGTGGCACCGGGGAGCTGTTTTTT,TRBV9,TRBJ2-2,NA,TRBD2
CAISESVAGGLYNEQFF,TGTGCCATCAGTGAGTCGGTCGCGGGAGGCCTCTACAATGAGCAGTTCTTC,TRBV10-3,TRBJ2-1,NA,TRBD2
CASSRTGLLANTGELFF,TGCGCCAGCAGCCGCACAGGGTTACTCGCGAACACCGGGGAGCTGTTTTTT,TRBV5-1,TRBJ2-2,NA,NA
CSISKAETQYF,TGCAGTATTTCCAAAGCGGAGACCCAGTACTTC,TRBV20-1,TRBJ2-5,NA,NA
CASSLKAEQFF,TGTGCCAGCAGCTTAAAAGCGGAGCAGTTCTTC,TRBV5-6,TRBJ2-1,NA,NA
CASSESASGIHEQYF,TGTGCCAGCAGTGAGTCGGCTAGCGGGATCCACGAGCAGTACTTC,TRBV6-4,TRBJ2-7,NA,TRBD2
CASGNRGPGQPQHF,TGTGCCAGTGGGAACAGGGGACCGGGCCAGCCCCAGCATTTT,TRBV19,TRBJ1-5,NA,TRBD1
CASSFQSGMNTEAFF,TGTGCCAGCAGCTTTCAATCAGGCATGAACACTGAAGCTTTCTTT,TRBV7-2,TRBJ1-1,NA,NA
CASSQNMGLAGVGETQYF,TGCGCCAGCAGCCAAAATATGGGACTAGCGGGAGTCGGAGAGACCCAGTACTTC,TRBV4-1,TRBJ2-5,NA,TRBD2
CASSLVGGATPREAFF,TGTGCCAGCAGCTTAGTGGGAGGGGCCACCCCCCGAGAAGCTTTCTTT,TRBV7-8,TRBJ1-1,NA,NA
CASSLGLRTYEQYF,TGTGCCAGCAGCTTAGGACTTAGGACCTACGAGCAGTACTTC,TRBV7-2,TRBJ2-7,NA,NA
CASSPNDSWSLYSNQPQHF,TGCGCCAGCAGCCCCAATGACAGTTGGTCTCTATATAGCAATCAGCCCCAGCATTTT,TRBV4-1,TRBJ1-5,NA,NA
CASSLAGGRGNYGYTF,TGCGCCAGCAGCTTGGCCGGCGGACGGGGGAACTATGGCTACACCTTC,TRBV5-1,TRBJ1-2,NA,NA
CASTGLTNTGELFF,TGTGCCAGCACAGGACTAACGAACACCGGGGAGCTGTTTTTT,TRBV2,TRBJ2-2,NA,NA
CASSLGTVAKNIQYF,TGTGCCAGCAGCTTGGGAACAGTAGCCAAAAACATTCAGTACTTC,TRBV5-8,TRBJ2-4,NA,NA
CSVAGRLYTDTQYF,TGCAGCGTTGCTGGCAGACTTTACACAGATACGCAGTATTTT,TRBV29-1,TRBJ2-3,NA,NA
CASSLSRGSGYTF,TGTGCCAGCAGTTTAAGCAGGGGAAGCGGCTACACCTTC,TRBV27,TRBJ1-2,NA,NA
CASSPGTRARDTEAFF,TGTGCCAGCAGCCCTGGGACAAGGGCTAGGGACACTGAAGCTTTCTTT,TRBV5-4,TRBJ1-1,NA,NA
CASSLDSGGGQPQHF,TGTGCCAGCAGCTTAGACTCAGGGGGCGGGCAGCCCCAGCATTTT,TRBV7-2,TRBJ1-5,once,TRBD1
CASSSGAFF,TGTGCCAGCAGCAGCGGTGCTTTCTTT,TRBV14,TRBJ1-1,NA,NA
CASSPSTPRDEQFF,TGTGCCAGCTCACCGTCCACACCTCGGGATGAGCAGTTCTTC,TRBV18,TRBJ2-1,NA,NA